A single sample is the source of the 10 T cell receptor beta chains below, sequenced in a study of post-analysis software for immune sequencing data. Notes on the study in general: Roughly 5 TRBV segments, TRBV5-6, TRBV5-1 and TRBV20-1 among them, were found more frequent in patients than controls.

Built from TCR beta cDNA, the libraries had unique molecular identifiers in them. From the PCR reads, TCRdb called clonotypes with MiXCR, one entry per CDR3 protein. Of more than 450,000 distinct CDR3 sequences in the sample, less than 40% were seen once. For these receptors, no antigen is known. The sample comprised blood. The receptors come from a girl aged 2 to 17 with multiple sclerosis.

This clonotype was found a few times. V gene TRBV29-1 combines with J gene TRBJ1-1; a possible D gene is TRBD1 (5 bases). The V end lost 6 bases, the J end lost 10 bases, and 21 bases lay between the germline ends. Germline V CDR1 and CDR2: SQVTM, ANQGSEA. This CDR3 comprises 13 residues. This chain's CDR3 is CSVVTGGTGRAFF. In DNA form, the CDR3 reads TGCAGCGTAGTTACCGGGGGAACGGGGCGAGCTTTCTTT.

This clonotype turned up a few times. CDR3 amino acids: CSGGDTSGGQYNEQFF. In DNA form, the CDR3 reads TGCAGTGGTGGGGACACTAGTGGGGGCCAATACAATGAGCAGTTCTTC. This chain joins TRBV20-1 and TRBJ2-1; D might be TRBD1 (6 bases). The germline CDR1 and CDR2 sequences are DFQATT and SNEGSKA (reference sequence). The CDR3 covers 16 residues. Trimming pared 7 bases from V and 4 bases from J, leaving 23 bases between.

The chain uses TRBV2 and TRBJ1-2; D is unresolved. Trimming took off 4 bases at V and 7 bases at J, with 4 bases between the two ends. Germline CDR1 and CDR2: SNHLY and FYNNEI. The CDR3 is 10 amino acids. The DNA for the CDR3 is TGTGCCAGCAGTGCACCTGGCTACACCTTC. It encodes CASSAPGYTF.

The rearrangement joins TRBV19 to TRBJ2-7, with 8 bases fitting TRBD1. The germline V gene encodes CDR1 LNHDA and CDR2 SQIVND (reference sequence). With 5 bases clipped from V and 1 base from J, the junction kept 10 bases outside the gene matches. The CDR3 has 16 amino acids. In DNA form, the CDR3 reads TGTGCCAGTAGTTCTTATTCGCAGGGGGCTTCCTACGAGCAGTACTTC. Its protein product is CASSSYSQGASYEQYF. Supplemented by reference TRBV19 and TRBJ2-7, the full variable domain reads DGGITQSPKYLFRKEGQNVTLSCEQNLNHDAMYWYRQDPGQGLRLIYYSQIVNDFQKGDIAEGYSVSREKKESFPLTVTSAQKNPTAFYLCASSSYSQGASYEQYFGPGTRLTVT.

This chain uses TRBV12-3 or TRBV12-4 with TRBJ1-2, with D possibly being TRBD1 (5 bases). The length of the CDR3 is 13 residues. Trimming shortened V by 1 base and J by 8 bases, and 11 bases separated the two germline ends. The CDR3, as DNA: TGTGCCAGCAGTTTAGTGCAGGGCCACGGCTACACCTTC. This codes for CASSLVQGHGYTF.

The chain employs TRBV27 and TRBJ2-6; 7 nucleotides agree with TRBD2. V lost 7 bases and J lost 11; bases outside the gene matches: 11. Germline V CDR1 and CDR2: MNHEY, SMNVEV (reference sequence). The CDR3 runs 14 residues. CDR3 sequence: CASKQQWGGDVLTF. The CDR3, as DNA: TGTGCCAGCAAACAACAGTGGGGGGGTGACGTCCTGACTTTC.

This clonotype was found a few times. V is TRBV7-2 and J is TRBJ2-3; TRBD2 might be the D (5 bases). The germline gives CDR1 SGHTA, CDR2 FQGNSA. V lost 5 bases and J 2 bases, leaving 17 bases between the germline ends. CDR3 length: 16 residues. The CDR3 sequence: CASSPGLSRVTDTQYF. CDR3 in DNA: TGTGCCAGCAGCCCCGGCCTCTCGAGGGTCACAGATACGCAGTATTTT.

The sample holds a few counts of this clonotype. V is TRBV7-9 and J is TRBJ1-2; D is possibly TRBD1 (6 bases). This CDR3 is built from 12 residues. CDR1 is SEHNR and CDR2 is FQNEAQ in the germline V gene (reference sequence). Trimming removed 5 bases from V and 7 bases from J, with 11 bases in between. Written as DNA, the CDR3 is TGTGCCAGCAGCGGACCAGGGGTTGGCTACACCTTC. Translated, it gives CASSGPGVGYTF.

This chain uses TRBV7-9 with TRBJ2-5; D is ambiguous. Germline CDR1 reads SEHNR; CDR2 reads FQNEAQ (reference sequence). This CDR3 comprises 13 residues. Trimming took off 5 bases at V and 1 base at J, with 8 bases between the two ends. CDR3 coding DNA: TGTGCCAGCAGCAATGCGGCCCAAGAGACCCAGTACTTC. Its protein product is CASSNAAQETQYF. The full variable domain, its missing parts supplied by reference TRBV7-9 and TRBJ2-5, is DTGVSQNPRHKITKRGQNVTFRCDPISEHNRLYWYRQTLGQGPEFLTYFQNEAQLEKSRLLSDRFSAERPKGSFSTLEIQRTEQGDSAMYLCASSNAAQETQYFGPGTRLLVL.

The V gene is TRBV7-9, the J gene TRBJ2-1; 12 bases match TRBD1. V was pared by 5 bases and J by 3 bases, with 8 bases of the junction left unmatched. The CDR3 runs 17 residues. CDR1 SEHNR and CDR2 FQNEAQ come from the germline V gene (reference sequence). CDR3 loop: CASSPGTGGFRYNEQFF. DNA for the CDR3: TGTGCCAGCAGCCCCGGGACAGGGGGCTTTCGCTACAATGAGCAGTTCTTC. Full variable domain (remainder filled in from reference TRBV7-9 and TRBJ2-1): DTGVSQNPRHKITKRGQNVTFRCDPISEHNRLYWYRQTLGQGPEFLTYFQNEAQLEKSRLLSDRFSAERPKGSFSTLEIQRTEQGDSAMYLCASSPGTGGFRYNEQFFGPGTRLTVL.